This T cell receptor (beta chain) comes out of a study of T cell responses to AZD1222 COVID-19 vaccine. Measured with immunoSEQ multiplex PCR; TCRdb has only the in-frame clones, and not every one. This sample has approximately 64,000 clones, with about 90% found just once. The CDR3 sequence is 18 residues long. The sample in question was peripheral blood, obtained 28 days after the second dose of the MenACWY control vaccine. The chain uses TRBV12-1 and TRBJ1-6. TRBV12-1 is a recognized pseudogene. The sequence came from an adult who received the MenACWY meningococcal vaccine as a control. DNA of the CDR3: TGTGCCAGCAGCTTTGCGGCTCCCTGGGAATCCTATAATTCACCCCTCCACTTT. Protein: CASSFAAPWESYNSPLHF.